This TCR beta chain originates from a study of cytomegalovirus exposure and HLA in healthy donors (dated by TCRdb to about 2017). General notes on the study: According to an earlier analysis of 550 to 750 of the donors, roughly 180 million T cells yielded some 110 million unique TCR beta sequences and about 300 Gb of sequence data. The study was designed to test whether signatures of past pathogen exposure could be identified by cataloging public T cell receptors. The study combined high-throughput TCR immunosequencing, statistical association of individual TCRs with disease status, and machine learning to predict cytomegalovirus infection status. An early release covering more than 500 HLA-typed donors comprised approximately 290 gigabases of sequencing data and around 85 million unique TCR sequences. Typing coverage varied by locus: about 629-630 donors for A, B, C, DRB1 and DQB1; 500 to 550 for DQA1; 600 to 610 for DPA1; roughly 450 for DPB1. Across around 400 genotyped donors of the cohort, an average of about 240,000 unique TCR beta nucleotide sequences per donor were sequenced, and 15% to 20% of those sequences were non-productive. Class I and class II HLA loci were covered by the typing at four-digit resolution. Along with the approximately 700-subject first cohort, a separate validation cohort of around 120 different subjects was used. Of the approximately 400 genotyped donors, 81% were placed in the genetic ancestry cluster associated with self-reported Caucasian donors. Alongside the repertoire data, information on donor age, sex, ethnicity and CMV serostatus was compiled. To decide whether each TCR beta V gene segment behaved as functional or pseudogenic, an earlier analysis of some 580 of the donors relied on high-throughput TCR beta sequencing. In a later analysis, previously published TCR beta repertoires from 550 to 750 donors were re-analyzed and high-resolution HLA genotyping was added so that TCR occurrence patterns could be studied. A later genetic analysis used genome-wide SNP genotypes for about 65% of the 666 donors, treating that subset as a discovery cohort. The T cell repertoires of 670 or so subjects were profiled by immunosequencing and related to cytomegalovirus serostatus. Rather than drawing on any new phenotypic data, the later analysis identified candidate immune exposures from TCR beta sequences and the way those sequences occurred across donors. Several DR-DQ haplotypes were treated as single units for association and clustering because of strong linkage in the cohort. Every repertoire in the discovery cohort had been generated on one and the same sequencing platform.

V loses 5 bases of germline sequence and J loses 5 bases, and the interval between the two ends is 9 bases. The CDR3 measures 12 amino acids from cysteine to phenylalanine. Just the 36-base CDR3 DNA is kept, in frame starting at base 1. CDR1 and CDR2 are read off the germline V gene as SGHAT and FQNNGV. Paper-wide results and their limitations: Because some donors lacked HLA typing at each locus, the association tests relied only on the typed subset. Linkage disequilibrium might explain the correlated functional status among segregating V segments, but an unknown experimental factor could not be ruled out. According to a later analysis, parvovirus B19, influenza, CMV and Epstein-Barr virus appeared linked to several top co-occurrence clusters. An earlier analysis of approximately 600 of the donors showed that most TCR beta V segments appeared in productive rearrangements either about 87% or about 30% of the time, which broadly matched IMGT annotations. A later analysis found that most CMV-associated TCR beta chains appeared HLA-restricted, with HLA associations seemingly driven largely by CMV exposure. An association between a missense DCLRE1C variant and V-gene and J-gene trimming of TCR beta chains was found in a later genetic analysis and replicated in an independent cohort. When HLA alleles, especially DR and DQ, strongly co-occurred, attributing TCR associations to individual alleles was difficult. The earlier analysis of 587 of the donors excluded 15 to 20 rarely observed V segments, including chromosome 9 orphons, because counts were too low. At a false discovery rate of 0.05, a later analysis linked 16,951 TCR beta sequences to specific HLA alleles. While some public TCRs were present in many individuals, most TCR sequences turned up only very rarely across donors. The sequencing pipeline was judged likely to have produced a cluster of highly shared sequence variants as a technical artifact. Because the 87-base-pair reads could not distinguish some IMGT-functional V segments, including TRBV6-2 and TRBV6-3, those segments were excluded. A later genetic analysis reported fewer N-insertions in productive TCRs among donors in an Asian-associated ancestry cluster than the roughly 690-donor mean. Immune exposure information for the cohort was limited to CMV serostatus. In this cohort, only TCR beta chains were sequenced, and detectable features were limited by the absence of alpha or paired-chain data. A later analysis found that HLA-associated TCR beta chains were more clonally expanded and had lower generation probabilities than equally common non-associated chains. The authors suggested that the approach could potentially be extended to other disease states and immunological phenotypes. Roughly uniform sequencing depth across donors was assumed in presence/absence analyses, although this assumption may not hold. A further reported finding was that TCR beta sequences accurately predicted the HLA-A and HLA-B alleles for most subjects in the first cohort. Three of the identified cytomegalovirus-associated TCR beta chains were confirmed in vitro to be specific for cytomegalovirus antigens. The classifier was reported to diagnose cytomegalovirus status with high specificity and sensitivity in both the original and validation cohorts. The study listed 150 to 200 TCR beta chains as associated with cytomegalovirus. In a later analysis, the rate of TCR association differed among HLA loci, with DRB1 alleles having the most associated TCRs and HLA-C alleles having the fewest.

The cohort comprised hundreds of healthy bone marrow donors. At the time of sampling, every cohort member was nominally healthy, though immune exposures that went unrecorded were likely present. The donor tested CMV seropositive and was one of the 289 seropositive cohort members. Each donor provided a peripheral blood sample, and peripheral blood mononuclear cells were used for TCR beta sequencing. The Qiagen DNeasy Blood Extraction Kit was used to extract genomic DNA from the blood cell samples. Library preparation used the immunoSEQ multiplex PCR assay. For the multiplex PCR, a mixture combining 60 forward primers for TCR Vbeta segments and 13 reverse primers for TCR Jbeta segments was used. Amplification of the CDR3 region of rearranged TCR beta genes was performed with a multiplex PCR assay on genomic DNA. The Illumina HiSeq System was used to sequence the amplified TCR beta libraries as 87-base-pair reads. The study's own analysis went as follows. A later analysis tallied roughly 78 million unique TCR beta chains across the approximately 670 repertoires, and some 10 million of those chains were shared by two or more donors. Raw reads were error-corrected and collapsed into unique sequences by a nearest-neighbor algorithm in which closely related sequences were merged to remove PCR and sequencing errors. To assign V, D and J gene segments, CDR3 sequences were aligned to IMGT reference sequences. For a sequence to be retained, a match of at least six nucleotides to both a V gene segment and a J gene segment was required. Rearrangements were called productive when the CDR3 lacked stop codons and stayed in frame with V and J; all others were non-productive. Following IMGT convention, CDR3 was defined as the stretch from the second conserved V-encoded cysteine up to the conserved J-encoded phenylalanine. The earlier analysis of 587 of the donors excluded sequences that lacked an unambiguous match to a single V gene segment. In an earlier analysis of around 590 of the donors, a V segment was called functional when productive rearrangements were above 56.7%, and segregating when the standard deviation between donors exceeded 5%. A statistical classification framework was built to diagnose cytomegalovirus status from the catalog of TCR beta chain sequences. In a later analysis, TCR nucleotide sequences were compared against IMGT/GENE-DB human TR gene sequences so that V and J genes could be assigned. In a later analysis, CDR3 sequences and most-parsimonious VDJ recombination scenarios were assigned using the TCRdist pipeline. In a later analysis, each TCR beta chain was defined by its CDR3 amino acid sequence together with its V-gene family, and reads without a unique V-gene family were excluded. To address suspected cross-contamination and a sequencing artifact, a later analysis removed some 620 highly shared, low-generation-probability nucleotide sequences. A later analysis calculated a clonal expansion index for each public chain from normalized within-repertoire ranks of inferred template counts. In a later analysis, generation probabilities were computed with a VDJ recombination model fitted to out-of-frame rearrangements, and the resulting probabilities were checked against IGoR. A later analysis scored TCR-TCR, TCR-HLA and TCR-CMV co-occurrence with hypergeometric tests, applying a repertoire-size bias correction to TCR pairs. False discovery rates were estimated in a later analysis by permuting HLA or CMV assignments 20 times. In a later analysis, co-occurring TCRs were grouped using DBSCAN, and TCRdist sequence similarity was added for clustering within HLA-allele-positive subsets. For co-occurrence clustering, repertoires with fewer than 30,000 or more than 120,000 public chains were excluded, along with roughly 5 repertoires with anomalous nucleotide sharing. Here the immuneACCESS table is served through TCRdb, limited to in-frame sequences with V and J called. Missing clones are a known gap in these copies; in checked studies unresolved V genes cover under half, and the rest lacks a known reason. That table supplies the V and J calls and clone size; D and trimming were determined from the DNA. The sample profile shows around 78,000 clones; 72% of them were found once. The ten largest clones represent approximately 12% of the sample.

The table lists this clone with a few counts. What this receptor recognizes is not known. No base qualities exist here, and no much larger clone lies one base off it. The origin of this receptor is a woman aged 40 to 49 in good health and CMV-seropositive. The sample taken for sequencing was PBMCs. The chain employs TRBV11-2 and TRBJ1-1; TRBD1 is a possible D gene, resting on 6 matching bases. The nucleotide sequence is TGTGCCAGCAGCACGACAGGAACTGAAGCTTTCTTT. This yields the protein CASSTTGTEAFF.